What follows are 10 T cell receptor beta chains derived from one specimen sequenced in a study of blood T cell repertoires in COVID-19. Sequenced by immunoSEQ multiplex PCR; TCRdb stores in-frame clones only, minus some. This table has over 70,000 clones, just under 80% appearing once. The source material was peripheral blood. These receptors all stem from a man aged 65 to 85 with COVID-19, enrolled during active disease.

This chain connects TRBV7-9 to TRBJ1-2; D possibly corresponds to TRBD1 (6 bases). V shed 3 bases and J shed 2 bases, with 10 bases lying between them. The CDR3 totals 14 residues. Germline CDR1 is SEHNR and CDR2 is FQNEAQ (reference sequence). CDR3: CASSFVQGNYGYTF. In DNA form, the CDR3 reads TGTGCCAGCAGCTTCGTACAGGGAAACTATGGCTACACCTTC.

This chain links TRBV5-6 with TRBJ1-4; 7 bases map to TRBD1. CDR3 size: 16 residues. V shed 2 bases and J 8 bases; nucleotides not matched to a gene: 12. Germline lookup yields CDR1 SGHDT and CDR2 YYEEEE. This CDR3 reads CASSFQSGQGVEKLFF. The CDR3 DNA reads TGTGCCAGCAGCTTTCAATCCGGGCAGGGGGTAGAAAAACTGTTTTTT.

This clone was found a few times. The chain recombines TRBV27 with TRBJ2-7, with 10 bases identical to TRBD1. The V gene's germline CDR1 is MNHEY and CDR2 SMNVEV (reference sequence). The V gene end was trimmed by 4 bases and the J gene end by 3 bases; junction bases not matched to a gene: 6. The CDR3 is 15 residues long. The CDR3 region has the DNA TGTGCCAGCAGTTCACTTAGGACAGGGGGCTACGAGCAGTACTTC. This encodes CASSSLRTGGYEQYF.

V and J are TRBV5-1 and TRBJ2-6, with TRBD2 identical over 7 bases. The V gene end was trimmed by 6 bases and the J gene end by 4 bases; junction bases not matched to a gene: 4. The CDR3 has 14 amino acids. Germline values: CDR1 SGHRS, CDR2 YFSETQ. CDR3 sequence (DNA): TGCGCCAGCATGGGAGGGTCCGGGGCCAACGTCCTGACTTTC. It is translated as CASMGGSGANVLTF.

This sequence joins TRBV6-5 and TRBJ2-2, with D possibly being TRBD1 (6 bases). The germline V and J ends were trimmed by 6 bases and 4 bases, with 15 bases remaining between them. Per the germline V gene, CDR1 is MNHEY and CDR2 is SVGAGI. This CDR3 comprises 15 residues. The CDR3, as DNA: TGTGCCAGCAGCCCCAGGGGTGAGGGCACCGGGGAGCTGTTTTTT. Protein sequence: CASSPRGEGTGELFF.

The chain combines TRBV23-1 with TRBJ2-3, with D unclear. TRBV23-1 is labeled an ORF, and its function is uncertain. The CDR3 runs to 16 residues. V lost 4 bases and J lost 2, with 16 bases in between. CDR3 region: CASSRGAISFTDTQYF. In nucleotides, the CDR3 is TGCGCCAGCAGTCGTGGAGCGATCTCCTTCACAGATACGCAGTATTTT.

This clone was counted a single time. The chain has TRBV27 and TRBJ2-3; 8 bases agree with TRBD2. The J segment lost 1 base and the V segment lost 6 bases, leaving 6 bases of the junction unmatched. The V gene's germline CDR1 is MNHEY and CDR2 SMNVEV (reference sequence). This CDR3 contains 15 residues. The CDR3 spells CASSPRRGGTDTQYF. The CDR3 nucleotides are TGTGCCAGCAGCCCCCGGCGGGGGGGCACAGATACGCAGTATTTT.

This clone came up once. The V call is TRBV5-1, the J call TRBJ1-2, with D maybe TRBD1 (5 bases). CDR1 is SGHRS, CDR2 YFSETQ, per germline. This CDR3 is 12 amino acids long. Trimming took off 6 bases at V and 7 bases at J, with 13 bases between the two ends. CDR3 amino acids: CASTPGGGGYTF. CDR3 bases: TGCGCCAGCACCCCCGGGGGAGGTGGCTACACCTTC.

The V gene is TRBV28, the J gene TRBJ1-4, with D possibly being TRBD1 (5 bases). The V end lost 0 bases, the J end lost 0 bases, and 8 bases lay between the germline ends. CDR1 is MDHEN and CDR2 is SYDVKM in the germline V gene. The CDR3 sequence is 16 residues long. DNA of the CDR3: TGTGCCAGCAGTTTATGGTGGGGCTCAACTAATGAAAAACTGTTTTTT. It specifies CASSLWWGSTNEKLFF.

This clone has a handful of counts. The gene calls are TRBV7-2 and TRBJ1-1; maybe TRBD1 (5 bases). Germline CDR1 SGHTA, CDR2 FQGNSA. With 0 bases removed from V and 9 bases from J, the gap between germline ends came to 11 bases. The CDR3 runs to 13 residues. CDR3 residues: CASSLASGRQAFF. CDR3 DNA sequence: TGTGCCAGCAGCTTAGCGTCAGGGCGGCAAGCTTTCTTT.